Each of the 25 T cell receptor beta chains below was sequenced from the same sample in a study of blood T cell repertoires in COVID-19. Profiled with immunoSEQ multiplex PCR; TCRdb holds only in-frame clones, not every one. The sample includes 120,000 to 150,000 clones, roughly 84% of them seen just once. Sequencing input: PBMCs or T cells enriched from blood (not recorded which). Receptors originate from a woman aged 45-65 years who had been exposed to COVID-19.

This clone turned up a few times. V and J are TRBV6-5 and TRBJ2-7, with D tentatively TRBD1 (6 bases). Germline V lookup: CDR1 MNHEY, CDR2 SVGAGI. The CDR3 length is 14 residues. Between the trimmed V and J ends, which lost 10 bases and 0 bases, there was a span of 16 bases. The CDR3 DNA follows: TGTGCCACCAGAGACAGGCGGCTCTCCTACGAGCAGTACTTC. Amino acid sequence: CATRDRRLSYEQYF.

The chain recombines TRBV9 with TRBJ2-1; D is perhaps TRBD2 (5 bases). CDR1 and CDR2 from the germline V gene are SGDLS and YYNGEE. V was shortened by 2 bases and J by 2 bases, with 17 bases between the two germline ends. The CDR3 contains 17 residues. This CDR3 reads CASSVLGGAHAYNEQFF. The CDR3 bases are TGTGCCAGCAGCGTTTTAGGAGGAGCGCATGCCTACAATGAGCAGTTCTTC.

The chain carries TRBV5-1 and TRBJ2-2; tentatively, D is TRBD1 (6 bases). The V gene lost 0 bases and the J gene lost 5 bases, with 11 bases spanning the gap. The CDR3 consists of 15 residues. From germline, CDR1 is SGHRS and CDR2 YFSETQ. CDR3 bases: TGCGCCAGCAGCTTGGCACAGGGAGAGACCGGGGAGCTGTTTTTT. Its protein is CASSLAQGETGELFF.

The chain carries TRBV4-1 and TRBJ1-1; no clear D gene. V shed 5 bases and J shed 8 bases, with 12 bases lying between them. CDR3 length: 12 residues. The germline CDR1 and CDR2 sequences are MGHRA and YSYEKL. The DNA for the CDR3 is TGCGCCAGCAGCGGCAATTGGCAGGAAGCTTTCTTT. It codes for CASSGNWQEAFF.

This clone was counted once. The gene calls are TRBV3-1 (or the pseudogene TRBV3-2) and TRBJ2-3; tentatively, D is TRBD2 (7 bases). The germline gives CDR1 LGHDT, CDR2 YNNKEL (reference sequence). V was trimmed by 4 bases and J by 1 base, leaving 15 bases between them. The CDR3 spans 16 residues. CDR3 sequence (DNA): TGTGCCAGCAGCCGAAAGGGGGGGACGGGCACAGATACGCAGTATTTT. Translation gives CASSRKGGTGTDTQYF.

The chain has TRBV19 and TRBJ2-7, with 7 bases aligning to TRBD1. Unmatched junction bases numbered 4, after V lost 4 bases and J lost 4 bases. The CDR3 spans 13 residues. Germline V gene sequence: CDR1 LNHDA, CDR2 SQIVND (reference sequence). CDR3 sequence reads: CASSSTTGYEQYF. CDR3 bases: TGTGCCAGTAGTAGCACGACAGGGTACGAGCAGTACTTC.

This chain joins TRBV27 and TRBJ1-5, with 12 bases that match TRBD1. With V trimmed by 0 bases and J by 5 bases, 2 bases remained unmatched. Germline CDR1 is MNHEY and CDR2 is SMNVEV (reference sequence). This CDR3 has 16 residues. This chain's CDR3 is CASSLSGTGGDQPQHF. The CDR3 coding sequence is TGTGCCAGCAGTTTATCCGGGACAGGGGGCGATCAGCCCCAGCATTTT.

The chain couples TRBV9 to TRBJ1-1; a possible D gene is TRBD1 (5 bases). Germline values: CDR1 SGDLS, CDR2 YYNGEE. V was cut by 0 bases and J by 4 bases, with 10 bases left in between. This CDR3 has 14 residues. The chain's CDR3 is CASSVVGGGTEAFF. CDR3 coding DNA: TGTGCCAGCAGCGTAGTGGGGGGAGGCACTGAAGCTTTCTTT.

V and J are TRBV29-1 and TRBJ2-5; D remains unclear. CDR3 length: 13 residues. V lost 4 bases and J lost 2, with 11 bases in between. Germline-derived CDR1 and CDR2 are SQVTM and ANQGSEA. CDR3 sequence: CSVGPPDQETQYF. Written as DNA, the CDR3 is TGCAGCGTTGGCCCGCCAGATCAAGAGACCCAGTACTTC.

The rearrangement uses TRBV7-7 and TRBJ2-7, with D unclear. V was clipped by 1 base and J by 0 bases, with 22 bases between them. Germline V CDR1 and CDR2: SSHAT, FNYEAQ (reference sequence). The CDR3 contains 19 residues. The CDR3 DNA sequence: TGTGCCAGCAGCTTAGGGGCGCCTAAAGATAGGCGAAGCTCCTACGAGCAGTACTTC. Translating it yields CASSLGAPKDRRSSYEQYF.

The chain links TRBV12-2 to TRBJ2-1; no check of the table's D call, TRBD2, against the DNA was made. TRBV12-2 is a pseudogene. The CDR3 loop spans 17 amino acids. CDR3 nucleotides: TGTGCAAGTCGCTTAGCAAGCCTAGCGGGGGAATACAATGAGCAGTTCTTC. Protein sequence: CASRLASLAGEYNEQFF.

Relative to its sample, this clone is medium-sized. The chain has TRBV9 and TRBJ2-7, with a tentative D call TRBD2 (6 bases). CDR1 SGDLS and CDR2 YYNGEE come from the germline V gene. The CDR3 runs 14 residues. Deletions cut 3 bases from V and 5 bases from J, with 15 bases between. The CDR3 region is CASSDGLNPNEQYF. CDR3 in DNA: TGTGCCAGCAGCGACGGACTAAACCCCAACGAGCAGTACTTC.

The chain is built from TRBV19 and TRBJ2-7; D is perhaps TRBD1 (6 bases). This CDR3 comprises 14 residues. Germline values: CDR1 LNHDA, CDR2 SQIVND (reference sequence). Trimming removed 3 bases at V and 0 bases at J, with 9 bases between. The CDR3 region is CASSMWGRSYEQYF. In nucleotides, the CDR3 is TGTGCCAGTAGTATGTGGGGGCGCTCCTACGAGCAGTACTTC. Together with reference TRBV19 and TRBJ2-7, the CDR3 gives the full variable domain: DGGITQSPKYLFRKEGQNVTLSCEQNLNHDAMYWYRQDPGQGLRLIYYSQIVNDFQKGDIAEGYSVSREKKESFPLTVTSAQKNPTAFYLCASSMWGRSYEQYFGPGTRLTVT.

This clone was counted only a few times. The J gene is TRBJ1-1, the V gene TRBV3-1 (or the pseudogene TRBV3-2); D is perhaps TRBD1 (6 bases). CDR1 LGHDT and CDR2 YNNKEL come from the germline V gene (reference sequence). Between the trimmed V and J ends, which lost 4 bases and 0 bases, there was a span of 9 bases. This CDR3 has 14 residues. The CDR3 DNA follows: TGTGCCAGCAGCCGCCGACAGGTGAACACTGAAGCTTTCTTT. This codes for CASSRRQVNTEAFF.

The chain is built from TRBV7-2 and TRBJ2-7; TRBD1 agrees at 8 bases. This CDR3 contains 13 residues. The germline V gene encodes CDR1 SGHTA and CDR2 FQGNSA. With 4 bases clipped from V and 5 bases from J, the junction kept 4 bases outside the gene matches. The CDR3 here is CASSWTGRNEQYF. The CDR3 region has the DNA TGTGCCAGCAGCTGGACAGGGAGGAACGAGCAGTACTTC.

This chain joins TRBV27 and TRBJ1-6, with D perhaps matching TRBD1 (5 bases). Trimming left V 3 bases short and J 5 bases short, with 14 bases between. This CDR3 has 16 amino acids. Per germline, CDR1 MNHEY and CDR2 SMNVEV (reference sequence). In DNA form, the CDR3 reads TGTGCCAGCAGTTTTGGGGCAGGCTCAGATAATTCACCCCTCCACTTT. Protein sequence: CASSFGAGSDNSPLHF.

This sequence joins TRBV19 and TRBJ1-5; D ambiguous. Germline CDR1 reads LNHDA; CDR2 reads SQIVND (reference sequence). V shed 5 bases and J shed 1 base, with 9 bases lying between them. CDR3 size: 14 residues. CDR3 sequence: CASSREPSNQPQHF. The DNA for the CDR3 is TGTGCCAGTAGTCGGGAGCCCAGCAATCAGCCCCAGCATTTT.

The chain uses TRBV25-1 and TRBJ2-3; weak D call: TRBD2 (6 bases). Looked up from germline, CDR1 is MGHDK and CDR2 is SYGVNS. With 8 bases removed from V and 3 bases from J, the gap between germline ends came to 18 bases. This CDR3 has 15 residues. This CDR3 reads CASRVGGEGTDTQYF. CDR3 DNA sequence: TGTGCCAGCCGGGTCGGGGGTGAGGGGACAGATACGCAGTATTTT.

This clone was seen once. The CDR3 protein is CSAGQGRETQYF. CDR3 DNA sequence: TGCAGCGCTGGACAGGGGAGGGAGACCCAGTACTTC. The chain joins TRBV29-1 to TRBJ2-5, with TRBD1 matching 9 bases. This CDR3 spans 12 amino acids. Germline V CDR1 and CDR2: SQVTM, ANQGSEA. V lost 7 bases to trimming and J lost 5 bases; unmatched junction nucleotides: 5.

V and J are TRBV11-2 and TRBJ1-3, with D hard to call. Trimming removed 4 bases from V and 1 base from J, with 20 bases in between. This CDR3 spans 18 amino acids. CDR1 is SGHAT and CDR2 is FQNNGV in the germline V gene. The CDR3 bases are TGTGCCAGCAGCTCCGTCCGGAGAATACCATGGTCTGGAAACACCATATATTTT. Encoded protein: CASSSVRRIPWSGNTIYF.

The chain carries TRBV11-3 and TRBJ2-3; 10 bases align to TRBD2. The CDR3 has 16 amino acids. V lost 2 bases and J lost 5; bases outside the gene matches: 7. Germline V gives CDR1 SGHNT, CDR2 YENEEA. The CDR3 sequence: CASSLPSGRARDTQYF. DNA for the CDR3: TGTGCCAGCAGCTTACCCAGCGGGAGGGCCCGAGATACGCAGTATTTT.

The chain joins TRBV5-1 to TRBJ1-2; 9 bases agree with TRBD1. With 1 base clipped from V and 8 bases from J, the junction kept 15 bases outside the gene matches. CDR3 size: 17 residues. Germline values: CDR1 SGHRS, CDR2 YFSETQ. The CDR3, as DNA: TGCGCCAGCAGCTTGAGGCCCGGGACAGGGAGCCTCGGAGGCTACACCTTC. It is translated as CASSLRPGTGSLGGYTF.

V gene TRBV5-4 combines with J gene TRBJ2-1; 8 nucleotides line up with TRBD1. Trimming cost V 3 bases and J 8 bases; bases outside gene matches: 10. The CDR3 runs 15 residues. Germline V CDR1 and CDR2: SGHNT, YYREEE (reference sequence). This CDR3 is CASSSRGRGYDEQFF. The CDR3, as DNA: TGTGCCAGCAGCTCCAGGGGGCGCGGGTACGATGAGCAGTTCTTC.

The rearrangement uses TRBV27 and TRBJ1-5; D unclear. The CDR3 runs to 16 residues. Trimming cost V 0 bases and J 3 bases, with 12 bases left between them. In germline, CDR1 is MNHEY, CDR2 SMNVEV (reference sequence). The chain's CDR3 is CASSLSLSGVNQPQHF. For the CDR3, the DNA is TGTGCCAGCAGTTTATCCTTGTCCGGGGTCAATCAGCCCCAGCATTTT.

The chain carries TRBV3-1 (or the pseudogene TRBV3-2) and TRBJ1-2; D is undetermined. The germline CDR1 and CDR2 sequences are LGHDT and YNNKEL (reference sequence). CDR3 size: 14 residues. The V end was cut by 2 bases, the J end by 4 bases, with 11 bases between. The CDR3: CASSQPGGLYGYTF. The CDR3 bases are TGTGCCAGCAGCCAACCCGGAGGCCTCTATGGCTACACCTTC.